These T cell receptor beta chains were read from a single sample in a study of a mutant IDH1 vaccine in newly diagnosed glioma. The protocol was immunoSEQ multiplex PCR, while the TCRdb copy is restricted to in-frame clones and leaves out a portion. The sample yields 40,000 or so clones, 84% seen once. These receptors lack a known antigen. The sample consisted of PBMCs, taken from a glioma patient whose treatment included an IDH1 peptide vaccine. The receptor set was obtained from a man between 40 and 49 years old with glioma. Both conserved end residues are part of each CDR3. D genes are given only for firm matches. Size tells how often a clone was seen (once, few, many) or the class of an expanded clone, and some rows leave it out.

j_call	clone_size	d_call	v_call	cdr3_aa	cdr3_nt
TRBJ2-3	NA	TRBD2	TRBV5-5	CASSFTSGRTTDTQYF	TGTGCCAGCAGCTTTACGAGCGGGAGGACGACAGATACGCAGTATTTT
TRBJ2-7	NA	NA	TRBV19	CASSMIGASYEQYF	TGTGCCAGTAGTATGATCGGGGCCTCCTACGAGCAGTACTTC
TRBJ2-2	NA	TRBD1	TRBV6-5	CASSYRTGVGTGELFF	TGTGCCAGCAGTTACCGGACAGGGGTCGGCACCGGGGAGCTGTTTTTT
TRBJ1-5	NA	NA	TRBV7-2	CASSPSGGQPQHF	TGTGCCAGCAGCCCAAGCGGGGGCCAGCCCCAGCATTTT
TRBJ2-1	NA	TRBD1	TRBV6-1	CASSRDRAYNEQFF	TGTGCCAGCAGCCGGGACAGGGCCTACAATGAGCAGTTCTTC
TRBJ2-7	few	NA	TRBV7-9	CASSLVPETYEQYF	TGTGCCAGCAGCTTAGTCCCAGAGACCTACGAGCAGTACTTC
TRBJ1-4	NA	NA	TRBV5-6	CASSFGRATNEKLFF	TGTGCCAGCAGCTTTGGCAGGGCAACTAATGAAAAACTGTTTTTT
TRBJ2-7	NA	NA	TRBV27	CASSLRGASYEQYF	TGTGCCAGCAGTTTACGTGGGGCGTCCTACGAGCAGTACTTC
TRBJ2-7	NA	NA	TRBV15	CATSTDREQYF	TGTGCCACCAGCACAGACAGGGAGCAGTACTTC
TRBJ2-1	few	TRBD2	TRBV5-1	CASSLEGREWNEQFF	TGCGCCAGCAGCTTGGAGGGGCGGGAGTGGAATGAGCAGTTCTTC
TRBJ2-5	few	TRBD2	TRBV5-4	CASTGTSGSGETQYF	TGTGCCAGCACCGGGACTAGCGGGAGCGGAGAGACCCAGTACTTC
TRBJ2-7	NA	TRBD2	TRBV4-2	CASSPSGTTDEQYF	TGTGCCAGCAGCCCTTCCGGGACTACTGACGAGCAGTACTTC
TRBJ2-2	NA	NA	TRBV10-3	CAIAGTPNTGELFF	TGTGCCATCGCCGGGACACCGAACACCGGGGAGCTGTTTTTT
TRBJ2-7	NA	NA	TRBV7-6	CASSLERGSYEQYF	TGTGCCAGCAGCTTAGAAAGGGGGTCCTACGAGCAGTACTTC
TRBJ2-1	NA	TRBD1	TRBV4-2	CASSLDWDSNEQFF	TGTGCCAGCAGCCTCGATTGGGACAGCAATGAGCAGTTCTTC
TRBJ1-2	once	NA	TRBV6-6	CASSISERARGYTF	TGTGCCAGCAGTATCTCCGAGAGGGCGAGGGGCTACACCTTC
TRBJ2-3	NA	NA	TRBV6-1	CASSEFETLGADTQYF	TGTGCCAGCAGTGAATTTGAGACGTTGGGTGCCGATACGCAGTATTTT
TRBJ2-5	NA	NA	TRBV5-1	CASSLGSQETQYF	TGCGCCAGCAGCTTGGGTTCACAAGAGACCCAGTACTTC
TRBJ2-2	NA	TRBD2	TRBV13	CASSLRVAGTGELFF	TGTGCCAGCAGCTTAAGGGTAGCGGGAACCGGGGAGCTGTTTTTT
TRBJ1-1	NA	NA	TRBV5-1	CASSLGDGNTEAFF	TGCGCCAGCAGCTTGGGGGACGGTAACACTGAAGCTTTCTTT
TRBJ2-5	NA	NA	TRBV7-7	CASSLGPQTYETQYF	TGTGCCAGCAGCTTAGGGCCTCAGACATATGAGACCCAGTACTTC
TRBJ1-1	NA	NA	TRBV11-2	CASSRDGNTEAFF	TGTGCCAGCAGCCGGGACGGAAACACTGAAGCTTTCTTT
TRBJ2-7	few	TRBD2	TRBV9	CASSETSGLATEQYF	TGTGCCAGCAGCGAAACCTCGGGACTAGCAACAGAGCAGTACTTC
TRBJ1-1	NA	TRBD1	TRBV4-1	CASSQERQGATEAFF	TGCGCCAGCAGCCAAGAGAGACAGGGGGCCACTGAAGCTTTCTTT
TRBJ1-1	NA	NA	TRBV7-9	CALRLDTEAFF	TGTGCCTTACGCTTGGACACTGAAGCTTTCTTT
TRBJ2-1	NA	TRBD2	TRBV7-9	CASSTGTSGIEFF	TGTGCCAGCAGCACCGGGACTAGCGGGATCGAGTTCTTC
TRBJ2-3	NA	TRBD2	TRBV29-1	CSVPSTSGRADTQYF	TGCAGCGTTCCCTCGACTAGCGGGAGAGCAGATACGCAGTATTTT
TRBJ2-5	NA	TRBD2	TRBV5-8	CASSMGLAGGPQMETQYF	TGTGCCAGCAGCATGGGACTAGCGGGAGGGCCTCAGATGGAGACCCAGTACTTC
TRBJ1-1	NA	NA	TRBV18	CASSPPVSTEAFF	TGTGCCAGCTCACCACCCGTTTCCACTGAAGCTTTCTTT
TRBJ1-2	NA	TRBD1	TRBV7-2	CASSLDRDRRYF	TGTGCCAGCAGCTTAGACCGGGACAGGAGATACTTC
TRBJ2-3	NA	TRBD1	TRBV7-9	CASSVGTGVDTQYF	TGTGCCAGCAGCGTCGGGACAGGGGTTGATACGCAGTATTTT
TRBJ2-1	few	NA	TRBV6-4	CASSSSENEQFF	TGTGCCAGCAGCAGTAGCGAGAACGAGCAGTTCTTC
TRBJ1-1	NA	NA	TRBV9	CASSVAQGNTEAFF	TGTGCCAGCAGCGTCGCACAAGGGAACACTGAAGCTTTCTTT
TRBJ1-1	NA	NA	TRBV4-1	CASSTDHLGAFF	TGCGCCAGCAGCACCGACCACTTAGGGGCTTTCTTT
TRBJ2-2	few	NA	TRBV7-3	CASSPQASDTGELFF	TGTGCCAGCAGCCCGCAGGCCTCCGACACCGGGGAGCTGTTTTTT
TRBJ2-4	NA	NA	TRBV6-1	CASSEGRQNIQYF	TGTGCCAGCAGTGAGGGCAGACAAAACATTCAGTACTTC
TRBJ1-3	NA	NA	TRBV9	CASSPGTSGNTIYF	TGTGCCAGCAGCCCTGGGACCAGTGGAAACACCATATATTTT
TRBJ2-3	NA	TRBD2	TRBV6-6	CASSSVLAGVRDTQYF	TGTGCCAGCAGTAGCGTACTAGCGGGAGTGAGGGATACGCAGTATTTT
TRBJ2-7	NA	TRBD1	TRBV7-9	CASSLPLNRAGGSYEQYF	TGTGCCAGCAGCTTACCCCTGAACCGGGCAGGGGGTTCCTACGAGCAGTACTTC
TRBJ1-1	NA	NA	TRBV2	CASSETVEGRAFF	TGTGCCAGCAGTGAAACCGTCGAGGGAAGGGCTTTCTTT
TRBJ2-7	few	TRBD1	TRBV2	CASSEGDRAHEQYF	TGTGCCAGCAGTGAAGGGGACAGGGCCCACGAGCAGTACTTC